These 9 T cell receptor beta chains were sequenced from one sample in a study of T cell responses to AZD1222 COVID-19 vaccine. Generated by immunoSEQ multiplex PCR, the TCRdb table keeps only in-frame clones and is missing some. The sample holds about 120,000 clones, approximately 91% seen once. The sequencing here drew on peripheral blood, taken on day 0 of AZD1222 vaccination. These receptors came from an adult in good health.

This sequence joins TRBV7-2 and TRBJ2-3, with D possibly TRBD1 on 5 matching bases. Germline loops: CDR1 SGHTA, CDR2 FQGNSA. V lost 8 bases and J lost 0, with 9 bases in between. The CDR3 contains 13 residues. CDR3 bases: TGTGCCAGCGGGTCAGGGAGCACAGATACGCAGTATTTT. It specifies CASGSGSTDTQYF.

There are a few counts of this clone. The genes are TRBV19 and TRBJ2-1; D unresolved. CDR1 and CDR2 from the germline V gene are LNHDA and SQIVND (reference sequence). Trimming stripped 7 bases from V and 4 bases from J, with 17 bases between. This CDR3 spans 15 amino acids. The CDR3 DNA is TGTGCCAGTAAACTCAACGCCTACAGTTACAATGAGCAGTTCTTC. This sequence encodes CASKLNAYSYNEQFF. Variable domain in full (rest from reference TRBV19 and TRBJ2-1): DGGITQSPKYLFRKEGQNVTLSCEQNLNHDAMYWYRQDPGQGLRLIYYSQIVNDFQKGDIAEGYSVSREKKESFPLTVTSAQKNPTAFYLCASKLNAYSYNEQFFGPGTRLTVL.

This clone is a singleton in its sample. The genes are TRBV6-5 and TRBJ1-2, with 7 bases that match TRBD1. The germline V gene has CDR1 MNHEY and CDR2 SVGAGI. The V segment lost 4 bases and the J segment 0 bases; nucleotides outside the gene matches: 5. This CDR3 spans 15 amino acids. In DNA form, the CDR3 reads TGTGCCAGCAGTTCGCCGGGACAGCCTAACTATGGCTACACCTTC. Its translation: CASSSPGQPNYGYTF.

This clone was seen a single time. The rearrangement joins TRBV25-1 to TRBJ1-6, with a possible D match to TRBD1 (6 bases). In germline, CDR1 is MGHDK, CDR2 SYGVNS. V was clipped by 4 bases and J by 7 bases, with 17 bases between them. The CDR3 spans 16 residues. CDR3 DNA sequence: TGTGCCAGCAGTGGTCAGGGGAAGGCGTGGAATTCACCCCTCCACTTT. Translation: CASSGQGKAWNSPLHF.

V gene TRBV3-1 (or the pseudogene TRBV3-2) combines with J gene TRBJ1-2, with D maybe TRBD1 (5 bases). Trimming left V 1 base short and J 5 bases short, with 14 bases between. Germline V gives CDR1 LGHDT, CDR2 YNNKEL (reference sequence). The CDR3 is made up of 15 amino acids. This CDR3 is CASSQGAGFGYGYTF. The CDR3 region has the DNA TGTGCCAGCAGCCAAGGGGCAGGGTTCGGGTATGGCTACACCTTC.

The CDR3 protein is CSVTGSGNTEAFF. CDR3 in DNA: TGCAGCGTTACCGGTTCGGGAAATACTGAAGCTTTCTTT. The genes are TRBV29-1 and TRBJ1-1; D gene ambiguous. The CDR3 runs to 13 residues. CDR1 and CDR2 from the germline V gene are SQVTM and ANQGSEA. V lost 5 bases to trimming and J lost 5 bases, with 15 bases between them.

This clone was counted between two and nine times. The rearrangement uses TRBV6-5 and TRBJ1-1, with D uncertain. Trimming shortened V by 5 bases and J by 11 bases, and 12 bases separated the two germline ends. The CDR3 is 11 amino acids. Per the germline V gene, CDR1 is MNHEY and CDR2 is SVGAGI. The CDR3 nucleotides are TGTGCCAGCAGTAGGCCACCGTCGGCTTTCTTT. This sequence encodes CASSRPPSAFF.

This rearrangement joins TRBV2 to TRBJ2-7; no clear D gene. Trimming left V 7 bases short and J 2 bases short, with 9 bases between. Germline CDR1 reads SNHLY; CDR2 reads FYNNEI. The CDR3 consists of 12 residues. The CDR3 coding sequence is TGTGCCAGCACTGGAGAGACCTACGAGCAGTACTTC. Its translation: CASTGETYEQYF.

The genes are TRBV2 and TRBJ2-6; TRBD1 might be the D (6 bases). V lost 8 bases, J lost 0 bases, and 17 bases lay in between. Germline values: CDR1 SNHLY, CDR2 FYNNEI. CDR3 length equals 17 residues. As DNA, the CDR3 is TGTGCCAGCGAACCCAGGGGCCTCCCCTCTGGGGCCAACGTCCTGACTTTC. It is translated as CASEPRGLPSGANVLTF.